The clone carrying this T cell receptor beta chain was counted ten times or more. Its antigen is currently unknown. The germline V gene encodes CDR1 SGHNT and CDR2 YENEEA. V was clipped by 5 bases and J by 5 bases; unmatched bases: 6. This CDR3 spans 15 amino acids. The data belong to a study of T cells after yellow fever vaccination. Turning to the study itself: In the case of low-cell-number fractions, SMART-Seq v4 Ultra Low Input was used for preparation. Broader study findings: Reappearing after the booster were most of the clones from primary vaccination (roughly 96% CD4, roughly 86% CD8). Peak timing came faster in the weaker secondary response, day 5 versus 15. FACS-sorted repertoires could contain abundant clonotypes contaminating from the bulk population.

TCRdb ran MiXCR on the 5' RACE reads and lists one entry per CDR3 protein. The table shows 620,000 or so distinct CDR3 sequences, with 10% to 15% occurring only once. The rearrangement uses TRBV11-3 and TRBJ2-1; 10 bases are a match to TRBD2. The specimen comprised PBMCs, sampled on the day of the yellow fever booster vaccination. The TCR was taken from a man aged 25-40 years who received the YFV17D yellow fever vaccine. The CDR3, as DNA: TGTGCCAGCAGCCCCTCTAGCGGGGGTGACAATGAGCAGTTCTTC. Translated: CASSPSSGGDNEQFF.